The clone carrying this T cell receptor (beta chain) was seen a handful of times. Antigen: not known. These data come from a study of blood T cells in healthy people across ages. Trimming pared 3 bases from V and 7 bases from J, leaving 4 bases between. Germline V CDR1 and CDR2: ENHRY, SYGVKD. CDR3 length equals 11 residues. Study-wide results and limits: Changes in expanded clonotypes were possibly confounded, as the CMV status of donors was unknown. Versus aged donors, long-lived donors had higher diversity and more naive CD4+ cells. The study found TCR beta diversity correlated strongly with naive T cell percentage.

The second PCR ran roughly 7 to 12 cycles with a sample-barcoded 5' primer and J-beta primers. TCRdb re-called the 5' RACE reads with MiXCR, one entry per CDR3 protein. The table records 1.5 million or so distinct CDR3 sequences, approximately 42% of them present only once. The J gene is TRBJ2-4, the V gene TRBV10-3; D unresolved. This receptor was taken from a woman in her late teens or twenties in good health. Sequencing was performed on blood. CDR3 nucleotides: TGTGCCATCAGTGAAGCGAACATTCAGTACTTC. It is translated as CAISEANIQYF.